Described below is a single TCR beta chain sequence and its context. The antigen this receptor binds is unknown. No base-level quality is on record; no much larger clone is a single base apart. Naive CD4 T cells, and even more so naive CD8 T cells, were reduced in the patients, while effector memory subpopulations were expanded. Before TCR sequencing, CD3+CD4+ T cells were sorted from fresh PBMCs. Compared with germline, V lacks 8 bases and J lacks 5 bases; bases without a gene match: 14. Inclusive of the bounding cysteine and phenylalanine, the CDR3 is 16 residues long. Here the CDR3 DNA is all that survives: 48 bases in frame from base 1. The germline V gene (reference sequence) provides CDR1 MNHEY and CDR2 SMNVEV. These data belong to a study of immunodeficiency (dated by TCRdb to 2018 to 2020). A note on the overall study: To search for oligoclonality and VDJ recombination defects, the researchers carried out a repertoire analysis.

Genomic DNA was extracted using the QIAamp DNA Blood Mini Kit and was submitted for immunoSEQ repertoire analysis. Using a standard quantity of genomic DNA template, multiplex PCR was run to amplify the CDR3 regions. The PCR products underwent sequencing on an Illumina platform. As for how the authors treated the data: Alignment of sequences to a reference was performed, and V, D and J gene definitions were taken from IMGT. To get rid of PCR and sequencing errors, closely related sequences were merged using a nearest-neighbor clustering algorithm. V, D and J usage in productive unique and total sequences was analyzed using ImmunoSEQ Analyzer tools and R version 3.6.1. The source is immuneACCESS, and TCRdb retained only in-frame sequences with V and J called. Part of the clones is not carried over; for the studies checked, unresolved V genes explain less than half of this, and the remainder is unexplained. The V and J calls and the clone size are those of that table, but D and trimming were determined from the DNA. The sample has approximately 2,200 clones on record, about 89% of them singletons. The top ten clonotypes cover approximately 20% of the sample.

What the work shows at the level of the full study, not this receptor alone: V-J pairing and productive entropy in CD4+ T cells appeared similar in patients and controls. Severe oligoclonality, as judged by top-100 and total clonotype frequencies, was observed in patient CD8+ T cells but not in patient CD4+ T cells. Entropy comparisons showed n=3 (open circles) for patients versus healthy controls; a thymic development effect was only suggested as possible.

Source material: CD4+ T cells from blood. Recombination joined TRBV27 with TRBJ2-5; TRBD2 aligns with 10 central bases. The clonotype comes from a woman aged 18-29 years with POLD1 deficiency. The DNA sequence is as follows: TGTGCCAGCGCTCTCAGCGGGAGGGCCTATTGGGAGACCCAGTACTTC. Its product reads: CASALSGRAYWETQYF.